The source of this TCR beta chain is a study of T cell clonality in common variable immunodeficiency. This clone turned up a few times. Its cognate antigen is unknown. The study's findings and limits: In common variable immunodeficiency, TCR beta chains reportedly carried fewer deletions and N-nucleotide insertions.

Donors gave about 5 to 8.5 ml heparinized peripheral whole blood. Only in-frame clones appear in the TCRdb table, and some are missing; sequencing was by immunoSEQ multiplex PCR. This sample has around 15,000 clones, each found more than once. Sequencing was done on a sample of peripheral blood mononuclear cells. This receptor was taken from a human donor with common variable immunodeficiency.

Partial CDR3 DNA: TGTGCCTGGAGTCGAGCAGGGCTATTCTCAACTAATGAAAAA. It codes for CAWSRAGLFSTNEK. The entire CDR3 protein reads CAWSRAGLFSTNEKLFF. The chain employs TRBV30 and TRBJ1-4, with D maybe TRBD1 (5 bases). With the read ending 3 residues before the CDR3 end, the germline J gene is used to fill in that end. This CDR3 spans 17 amino acids. Germline V gene data show CDR1 as GTSNPN and CDR2 as SVGIG (reference sequence). With 2 bases removed from V and 0 bases from J, the gap between germline ends came to 16 bases.